The sequence of this TCR beta chain was determined in a study of blood T cell repertoires in COVID-19. Overall study: COVID-19 samples collected from the United States, Italy and Spain covered acute and convalescent phases. PBMCs, B-cell-depleted T cells, or T cells provided the cDNA or gDNA that made up the material.

Authors' processing steps: Amplified reference gene primers provided the basis for estimating nucleated cell counts. This table comes from immunoSEQ multiplex PCR, and its TCRdb copy is limited to in-frame clones, with some not included. D and trimming come from the DNA, and the V and J calls and clone size come from that table. The sample consists of approximately 60,000 clones, around 86% of them appearing once. The germline CDR1 and CDR2 sequences are SGHTA and FQGTGA. The V and J ends lost 3 bases and 5 bases respectively, with 10 bases between them. The CDR3 totals 13 residues. The material sequenced was peripheral blood. The receptor comes from a man aged 50-59 years with active COVID-19. The V and J genes are TRBV7-3 and TRBJ2-5, with D unresolved. The CDR3 protein is CASSLVFGETQYF. CDR3 DNA sequence: TGTGCCAGCAGCTTGGTCTTCGGGGAGACCCAGTACTTC.